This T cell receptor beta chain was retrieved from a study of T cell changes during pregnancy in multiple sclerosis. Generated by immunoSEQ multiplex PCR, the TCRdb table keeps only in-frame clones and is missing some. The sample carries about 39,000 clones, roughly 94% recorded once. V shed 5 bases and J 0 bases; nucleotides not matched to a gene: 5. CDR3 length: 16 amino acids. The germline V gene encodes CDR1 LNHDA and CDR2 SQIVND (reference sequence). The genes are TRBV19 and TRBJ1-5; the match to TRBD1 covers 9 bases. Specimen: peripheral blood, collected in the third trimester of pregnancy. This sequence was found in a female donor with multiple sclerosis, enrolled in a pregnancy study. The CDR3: CASSRRQGDSNQPQHF. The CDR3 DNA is TGTGCCAGTAGTCGGCGACAGGGGGATAGCAATCAGCCCCAGCATTTT.